Reported below is one T cell receptor (beta chain). Its target is not known. The germline gives CDR1 LNHDA, CDR2 SQIVND (reference sequence). The CDR3 length is 15 residues. Trimming stripped 4 bases from V and 4 bases from J, with 16 bases between. Time point of the sample: week 23, last vaccination. Vaccination comprised doses that each held 300 ug of mutant IDH1 20-mer peptide, plus topical imiquimod. The sample is drawn from a study of a mutant IDH1 vaccine in newly diagnosed glioma. Study at large: Across weeks 1, 3, 5, 7, 11, 15, 19 and 23, patients received a vaccination each time, eight in all. Initiation of the vaccine course occurred 4-6 weeks after radiotherapy alone, or alongside temozolomide cycles.

Here immunoSEQ multiplex PCR was the method, and the copy in TCRdb shows in-frame clones only, minus some. The data show approximately 30,000 clones, with around 83% seen just once and 17% held by the top ten. The sample was PBMCs, taken from a glioma patient whose treatment included an IDH1 peptide vaccine. The chain combines TRBV19 with TRBJ1-2; D is ambiguous. This clonotype was obtained from a woman aged 25 to 45 with glioma. Here the CDR3 reads CASSNRGSILYGYTF. The CDR3 nucleotides read TGTGCCAGTAGTAACCGGGGTTCCATACTCTATGGCTACACCTTC.